Sequencing of this T cell receptor beta chain was carried out in a study of T cell responses to AZD1222 COVID-19 vaccine (dated by TCRdb to 2020 to 2023). Notes on the research overall: AZD1222 recipients given second doses at about 4 weeks or at about 12 weeks were pooled, since spike-specific TCR depth and breadth were not found to differ between the two schedules. Enrollment into the trials was organized by age into subgroups of 18-55, 56-69 and 70-plus years, and those subgroups contained approximately 150, 30 and 60 TCR-sequenced participants, respectively. TCR sequencing covered approximately 230 trial participants: 200 to 210 given two doses of AZD1222 and 26 given two doses of MenACWY control vaccine. Paper-wide results and their limitations: Vaccine-associated CD4 TCRs spanned the whole spike protein, with dominant responses in regions 160-218 and 743-854. Reportedly, close to half of the unique spike-specific TCRs recognized epitopes lying outside the regions that are mutated in the B.1.351 and B.1.1.7 variants. In the small 56-69-year group, the increase in depth fell short of significance, most likely because of low power. Because no day 14 peak-response samples were available, repertoires were characterized only after the peak T cell response. Participants were mostly white British, with more females than males. The authors suggested clonal diversity may have been underestimated. Conclusions about previously exposed vaccinees are limited, since just a handful of AZD1222 recipients were seropositive for SARS-CoV-2 at baseline. After two AZD1222 doses, both the breadth and the depth of spike-specific TCRs were significantly higher than at day 0 and than in MenACWY recipients.

This sample's time point label indicates: baseline before first vaccination. Vaccinee samples were obtained from the UK trials COV001 and COV002, which included a single-blind randomized controlled phase 2/3 trial of AZD1222 (ChAdOx1 nCoV-19) in healthy adults. Trial participant PBMC samples were collected at day 0 and day 28 after the second dose for TCRbeta chain sequencing. The CDR3 regions of human TCRbeta chains were subjected to immunosequencing. Concerning the study's data processing: Repertoire TCRs were matched against a reference library of SARS-CoV-2-specific TCRs generated with the MIRA antigen-specificity platform. Breadth meant the fraction of unique TCRs that were SARS-CoV-2-associated, whereas depth meant the fraction of total T cells that were SARS-CoV-2-associated. Using the MIRA data, each spike-specific TCR was mapped to the spike region that the TCR reacts to and placed in a CD4 or CD8 class. Log10-transformed breadth and depth values were compared by one-way ANOVA with Sidak's multiple comparisons tests. The source is immuneACCESS, and TCRdb retained only in-frame sequences with V and J called. Part of the clones is not carried over; for the studies checked, unresolved V genes explain less than half of this, and the remainder is unexplained. V and J calls and clone size come straight from that table; D and trimming were deduced from the DNA. The sample includes some 140,000 clones, with about 90% observed a single time. The leading ten clones occupy under 2% of the sample.

This clone occurred once. It has no known antigen specificity. No quality values exist for individual bases; no much larger clone is one base distant. The germline V gene (reference sequence) provides CDR1 SEHNR and CDR2 FQNEAQ. V is cut by 4 bases and J by 5 bases, and the space between the germline ends is 15 bases. Reading from cysteine to phenylalanine, the CDR3 counts 15 amino acids. Left in the record is the CDR3 DNA by itself, 45 bases read in frame from the first base. The V and J segments used are TRBV7-9 and TRBJ1-3; possibly the D gene is TRBD1, per 5 matching bases. This specimen consisted of peripheral blood, obtained on day 0 of AZD1222 vaccination. The sequence derives from an adult in good health. The DNA reads TGTGCCAGCAGCTCTAAGGGACGGGAAAGAAACACCATATATTTT. This encodes CASSSKGRERNTIYF.